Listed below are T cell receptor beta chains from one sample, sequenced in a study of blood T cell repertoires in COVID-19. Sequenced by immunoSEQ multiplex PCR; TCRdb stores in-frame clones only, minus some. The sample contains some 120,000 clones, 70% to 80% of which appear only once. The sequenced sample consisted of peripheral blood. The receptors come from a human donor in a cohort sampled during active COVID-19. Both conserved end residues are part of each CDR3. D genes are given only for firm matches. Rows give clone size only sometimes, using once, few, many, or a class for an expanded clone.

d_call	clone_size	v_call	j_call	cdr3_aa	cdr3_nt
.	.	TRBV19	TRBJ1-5	CASSFLNQPQHF	TGTGCCAGTAGTTTCCTTAATCAGCCCCAGCATTTT
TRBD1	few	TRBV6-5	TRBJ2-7	CASSYAGQGTYEQYF	TGTGCCAGCAGTTATGCTGGACAGGGGACTTACGAGCAGTACTTC
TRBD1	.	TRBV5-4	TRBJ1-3	CASSENDRASGNTIYF	TGTGCCAGCAGCGAAAATGACAGGGCGTCAGGAAACACCATATATTTT
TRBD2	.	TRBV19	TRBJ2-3	CASSIEREWRNTQYF	TGTGCCAGTAGTATAGAGCGGGAGTGGAGAAATACGCAGTATTTT
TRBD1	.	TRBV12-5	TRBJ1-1	CASGLGPPGQGYTEAFF	TGTGCTAGTGGTTTGGGCCCTCCGGGACAGGGGTACACTGAAGCTTTCTTT
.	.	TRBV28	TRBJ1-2	CASRLQSHYGYTF	TGTGCCAGCAGGCTGCAGTCGCACTATGGCTACACCTTC
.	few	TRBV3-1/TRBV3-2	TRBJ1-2	CASSPPPGVNGYTF	TGTGCCAGCAGCCCACCTCCGGGGGTGAACGGCTACACCTTC
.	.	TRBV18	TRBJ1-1	CASTDRSITEAFF	TGTGCCAGCACCGACAGGTCTATCACTGAAGCTTTCTTT
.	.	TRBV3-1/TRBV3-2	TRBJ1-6	CASSPLGGQSSPLHF	TGTGCCAGCAGCCCCCTGGGAGGGCAGAGTTCACCCCTCCACTTT
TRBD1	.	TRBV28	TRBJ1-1	CATRTGGALNTEAFF	TGTGCCACTAGGACAGGGGGCGCCCTAAACACTGAAGCTTTCTTT
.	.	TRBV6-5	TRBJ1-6	CASSYMQGGSPLHF	TGTGCCAGCAGTTACATGCAGGGCGGTTCACCCCTCCACTTT